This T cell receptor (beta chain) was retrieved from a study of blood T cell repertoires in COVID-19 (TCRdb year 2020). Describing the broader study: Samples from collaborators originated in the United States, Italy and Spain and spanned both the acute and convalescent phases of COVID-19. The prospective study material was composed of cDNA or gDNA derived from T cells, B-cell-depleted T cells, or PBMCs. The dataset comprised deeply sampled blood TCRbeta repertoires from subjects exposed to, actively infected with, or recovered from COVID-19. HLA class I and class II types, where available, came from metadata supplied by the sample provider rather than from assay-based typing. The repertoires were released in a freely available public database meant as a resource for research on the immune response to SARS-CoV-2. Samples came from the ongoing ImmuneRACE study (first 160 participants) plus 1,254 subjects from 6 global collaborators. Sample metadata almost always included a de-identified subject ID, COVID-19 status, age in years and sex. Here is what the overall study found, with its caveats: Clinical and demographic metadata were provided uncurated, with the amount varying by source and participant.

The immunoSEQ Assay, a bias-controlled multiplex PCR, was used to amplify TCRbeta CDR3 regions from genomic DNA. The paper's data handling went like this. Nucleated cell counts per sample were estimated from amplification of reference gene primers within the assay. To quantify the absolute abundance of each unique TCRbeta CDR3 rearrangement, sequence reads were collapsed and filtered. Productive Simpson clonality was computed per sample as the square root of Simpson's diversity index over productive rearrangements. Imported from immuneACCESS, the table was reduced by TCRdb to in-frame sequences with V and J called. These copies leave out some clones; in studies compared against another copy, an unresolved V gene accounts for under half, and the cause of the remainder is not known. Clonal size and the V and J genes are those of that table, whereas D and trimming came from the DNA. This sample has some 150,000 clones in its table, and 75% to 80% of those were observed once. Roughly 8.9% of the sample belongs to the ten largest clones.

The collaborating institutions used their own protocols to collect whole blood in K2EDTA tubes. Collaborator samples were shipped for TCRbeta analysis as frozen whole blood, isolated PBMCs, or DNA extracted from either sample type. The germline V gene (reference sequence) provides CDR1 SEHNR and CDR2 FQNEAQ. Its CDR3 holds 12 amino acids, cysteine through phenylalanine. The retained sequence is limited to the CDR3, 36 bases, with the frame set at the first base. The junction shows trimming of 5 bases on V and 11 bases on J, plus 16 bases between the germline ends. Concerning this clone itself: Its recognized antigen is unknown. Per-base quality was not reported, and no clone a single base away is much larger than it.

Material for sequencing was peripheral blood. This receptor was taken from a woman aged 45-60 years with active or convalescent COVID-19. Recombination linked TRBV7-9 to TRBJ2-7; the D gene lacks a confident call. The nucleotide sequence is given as TGTGCCAGCAGCAGAGATCGGGTAGGCAAGTACTTC. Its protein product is CASSRDRVGKYF.